The rows below give T cell receptor beta chains drawn from one sample of a study of cytomegalovirus exposure and HLA in healthy donors. Profiling relied on immunoSEQ multiplex PCR, and the TCRdb table lists in-frame clones only, not all of them. Found here are roughly 100,000 clones, 76% of them singletons; the top ten hold about 9.4%. Specimen: PBMCs. These receptors were collected from a woman aged 18 to 35 in good health and CMV-seropositive. Both conserved end residues are part of each CDR3. Each record gives: J gene, D gene, V gene, CDR3 protein. A D gene is named only where the DNA matches it firmly.

>TRBJ2-3|NA|TRBV7-7
CASSLIPADTDTQYF
>TRBJ2-7|TRBD1|TRBV10-3
CAISAPGTDSYEQYF
>TRBJ1-5|NA|TRBV19
CASSPHLRVLSQPQHF
>TRBJ2-3|NA|TRBV5-4
CASSSPRPGVTTDTQYF
>TRBJ2-7|NA|TRBV15
CATSSDSGLSLRYF
>TRBJ1-1|NA|TRBV7-9
CASSSQVETEAFF
>TRBJ2-7|TRBD2|TRBV6-1
CASSEALLTSGSLYEQYF
>TRBJ1-3|TRBD1|TRBV10-3
CAISEATGGPGNTIYF
>TRBJ1-1|TRBD1|TRBV28
CASRRRLQGGTEAFF
>TRBJ2-1|NA|TRBV7-6
CASSLAPWRQLNNEQFF
>TRBJ1-5|TRBD1|TRBV28
CASTPRPGGNQPQHF
>TRBJ1-2|TRBD1|TRBV5-1
CASSRMGQDGYTF
>TRBJ2-7|TRBD1|TRBV28
CASSSPGQGTYEQYF
>TRBJ2-2|TRBD1|TRBV28
CASSLNRGRDRVVTGELFF
>TRBJ2-5|TRBD2|TRBV19
CASSKAWAGGDETQYF
>TRBJ1-1|NA|TRBV20-1
CSASEPPEAFF
>TRBJ1-1|TRBD1|TRBV2
CANRQGMNTEAFF
>TRBJ1-2|TRBD1|TRBV6-5
CASSYSRDRVHTF
>TRBJ2-1|TRBD2|TRBV6-1
CASSALAGGPGEQFF
>TRBJ2-3|TRBD2|TRBV9
CASSAGLGLGVRTQYF
>TRBJ1-1|NA|TRBV6-6
CASSPTIYEAFF
>TRBJ2-7|NA|TRBV27
CASSLQGAHYEQYF
>TRBJ2-1|TRBD1|TRBV11-3
CASSLGQGAYNEQFF
>TRBJ1-1|TRBD1|TRBV30
CAWSQGQDSAFF
>TRBJ1-5|NA|TRBV21-1
CASPKVGDSDGGNQPQHF
>TRBJ1-1|NA|TRBV5-1
CASSLAGESMNTEAFF
>TRBJ1-5|TRBD1|TRBV2
CASRGTGGYQPQHF
>TRBJ2-3|NA|TRBV10-3
CAIGRGDTQYF
>TRBJ2-5|TRBD1|TRBV28
CASSSGTGGLETQYF
>TRBJ1-2|NA|TRBV10-1
CASSGKRALAFNYGYTF
>TRBJ2-5|NA|TRBV4-3
CASSQDTMTTETQYF
>TRBJ2-7|TRBD2|TRBV4-3
CASSQLASGSSISEQYF
>TRBJ1-1|NA|TRBV2
CASKRRNTEAFF
>TRBJ2-2|TRBD2|TRBV4-3
CASSQASGRVGELFF
>TRBJ2-1|NA|TRBV16
CASSQGTSYSEQFF
>TRBJ2-2|NA|TRBV4-2
CASSQDMTGELFF
>TRBJ2-1|TRBD2|TRBV7-8
CASSLASGRADEQFF
>TRBJ2-1|TRBD1|TRBV7-7
CASSQGTGGVEQFF
>TRBJ1-6|NA|TRBV13
CASSPGQGTNSPLHF
>TRBJ2-7|TRBD1|TRBV27
CASSSFGQGYEQYF
>TRBJ2-3|TRBD2|TRBV2
CAKWVGGGERSADTQYF
>TRBJ2-5|NA|TRBV11-2
CASSSVPGHRLETQYF
>TRBJ1-4|TRBD1|TRBV27
CASSEPGQAHEKLFF
>TRBJ2-1|TRBD2|TRBV5-1
CASSLVRTIVGSGGGYNEQFF
>TRBJ1-1|TRBD1|TRBV9
CASSHPGQGRANTEAFF
>TRBJ1-3|NA|TRBV30
CAWSVLGPSGNTIYF
>TRBJ2-7|TRBD2|TRBV4-2
CASAPGLHSFEQYF
>TRBJ1-2|NA|TRBV19
CASSLPAGSVRGYTF
>TRBJ1-2|TRBD1|TRBV25-1
CASSGGQGYYGYTF
>TRBJ1-5|NA|TRBV2
CASSIPIEGQPQHF
>TRBJ2-5|TRBD2|TRBV6-6
CASSLLAREETQYF
>TRBJ1-3|TRBD1|TRBV9
CASSVVPVQGSSGNTIYF